This TCR beta chain was documented in a study of Graves' ophthalmopathy and Graves' hyperthyroidism. The CDR3 covers 13 residues. The germline CDR1 and CDR2 sequences are SGHTA and FQGNSA. With 11 bases removed from V and 1 base from J, the gap between germline ends came to 14 bases. The study amplified TCR beta CDR3 regions using RNA transcripts. Amplification began with first-round RT-PCR using HTBI primers, then second-round multiplex PCR was performed. TCRdb independently ran MiXCR on the multiplex PCR reads; one entry per CDR3 protein. The sample yields around 660,000 distinct CDR3 sequences, over 40% seen once.

This chain joins TRBV7-2 and TRBJ1-1; D uncertain. The sequencing sample was made of peripheral blood. This TCR was recovered from an adult man with Graves' ophthalmopathy. CDR3 bases: TGTGCCTGGAATCCAGAATGGAACACTGAAGCTTTCTTT. Residues: CAWNPEWNTEAFF.